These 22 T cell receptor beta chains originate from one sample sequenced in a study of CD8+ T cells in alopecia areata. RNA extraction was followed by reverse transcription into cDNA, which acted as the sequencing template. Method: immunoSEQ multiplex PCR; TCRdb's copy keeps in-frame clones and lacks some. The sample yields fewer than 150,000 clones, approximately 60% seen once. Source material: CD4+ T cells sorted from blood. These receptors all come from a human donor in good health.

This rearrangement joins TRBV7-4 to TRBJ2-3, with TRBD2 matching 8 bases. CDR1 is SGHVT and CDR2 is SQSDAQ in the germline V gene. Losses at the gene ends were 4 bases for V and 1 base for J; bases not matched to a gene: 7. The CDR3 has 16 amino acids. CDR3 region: CASSSTRSGGTDTQYF. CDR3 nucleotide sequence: TGTGCCAGCAGCTCAACCCGTAGCGGGGGCACAGATACGCAGTATTTT. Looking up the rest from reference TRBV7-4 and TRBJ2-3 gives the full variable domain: GAGVSQSPRYKVAKRGRDVALRCDSISGHVTLYWYRQTLGQGSEVLTYSQSDAQRDKSGRPSGRFSAERPERSVSTLKIQRTEQGDSAVYLCASSSTRSGGTDTQYFGPGTRLTVL.

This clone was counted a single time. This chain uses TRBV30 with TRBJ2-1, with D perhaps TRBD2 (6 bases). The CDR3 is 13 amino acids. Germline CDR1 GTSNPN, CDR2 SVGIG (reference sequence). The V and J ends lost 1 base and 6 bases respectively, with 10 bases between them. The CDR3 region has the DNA TGTGCCTGGAGTGGGCTAGCGCCCAATGAGCAGTTCTTC. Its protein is CAWSGLAPNEQFF. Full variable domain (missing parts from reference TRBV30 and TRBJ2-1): SQTIHQWPATLVQPVGSPLSLECTVEGTSNPNLYWYRQAAGRGLQLLFYSVGIGQISSEVPQNLSASRPQDRQFILSSKKLLLSDSGFYLCAWSGLAPNEQFFGPGTRLTVL.

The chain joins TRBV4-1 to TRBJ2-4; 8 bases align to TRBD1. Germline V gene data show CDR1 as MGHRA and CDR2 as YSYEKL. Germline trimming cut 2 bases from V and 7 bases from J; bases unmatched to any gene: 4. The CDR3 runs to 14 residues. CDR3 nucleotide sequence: TGCGCCAGCAGCCAACCAAGGACAGGGAACATTCAGTACTTC. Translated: CASSQPRTGNIQYF.

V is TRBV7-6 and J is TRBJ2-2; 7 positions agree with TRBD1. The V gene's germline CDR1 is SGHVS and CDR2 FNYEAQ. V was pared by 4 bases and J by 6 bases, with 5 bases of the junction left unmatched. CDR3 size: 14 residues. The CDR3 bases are TGTGCCAGCAGCTCGGGACAGACGTCCGGGGAGCTGTTTTTT. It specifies CASSSGQTSGELFF.

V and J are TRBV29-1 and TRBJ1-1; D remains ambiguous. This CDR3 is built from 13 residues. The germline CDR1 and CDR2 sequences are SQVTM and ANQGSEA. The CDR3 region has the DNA TGCAGTTCGGCGTTGAGGGTCGACACTGAAGCTTTCTTT. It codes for CSSALRVDTEAFF. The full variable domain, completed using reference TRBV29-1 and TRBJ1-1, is SAVISQKPSRDICQRGTSLTIQCQVDSQVTMMFWYRQQPGQSLTLIATANQGSEATYESGFVIDKFPISRPNLTFSTLTVSNMSPEDSSIYLCSSALRVDTEAFFGQGTRLTVV.

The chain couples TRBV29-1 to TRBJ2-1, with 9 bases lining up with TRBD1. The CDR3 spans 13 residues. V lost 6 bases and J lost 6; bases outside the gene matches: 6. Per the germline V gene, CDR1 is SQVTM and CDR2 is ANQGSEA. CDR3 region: CSVKRQGGNEQFF. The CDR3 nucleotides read TGCAGCGTAAAACGACAGGGGGGCAATGAGCAGTTCTTC.

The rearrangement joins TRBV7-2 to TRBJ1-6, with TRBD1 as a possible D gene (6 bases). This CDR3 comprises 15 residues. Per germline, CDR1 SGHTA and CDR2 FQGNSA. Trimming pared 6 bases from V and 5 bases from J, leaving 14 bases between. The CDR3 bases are TGTGCCAGCAGGACCCAGGGGATCCATAATTCACCCCTCCACTTT. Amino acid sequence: CASRTQGIHNSPLHF.

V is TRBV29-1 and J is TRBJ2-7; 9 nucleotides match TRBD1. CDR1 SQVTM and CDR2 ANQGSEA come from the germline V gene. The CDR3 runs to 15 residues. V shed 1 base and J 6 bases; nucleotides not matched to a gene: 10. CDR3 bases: TGCAGCGTTGAAGTAAGGGACAGGGTAATCGGCGAGCAGTACTTC. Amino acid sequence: CSVEVRDRVIGEQYF.

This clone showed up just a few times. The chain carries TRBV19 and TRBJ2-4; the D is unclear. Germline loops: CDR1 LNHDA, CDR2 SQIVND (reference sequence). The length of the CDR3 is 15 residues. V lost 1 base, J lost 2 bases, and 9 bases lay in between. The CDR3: CASSIGRKTKNIQYF. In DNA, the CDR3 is TGTGCCAGTAGTATAGGGCGGAAGACCAAAAACATTCAGTACTTC.

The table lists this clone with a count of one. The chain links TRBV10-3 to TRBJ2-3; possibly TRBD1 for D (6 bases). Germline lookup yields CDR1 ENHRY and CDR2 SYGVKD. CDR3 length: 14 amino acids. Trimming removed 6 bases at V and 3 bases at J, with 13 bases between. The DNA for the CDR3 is TGTGCCATCAGGGCAGGGGAGACGACAGATACGCAGTATTTT. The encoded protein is CAIRAGETTDTQYF.

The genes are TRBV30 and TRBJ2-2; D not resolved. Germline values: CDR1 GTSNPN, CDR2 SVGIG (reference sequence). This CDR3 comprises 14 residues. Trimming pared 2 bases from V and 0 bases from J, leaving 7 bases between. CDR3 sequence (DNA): TGTGCCTGGAGTAAGATTTCGAACACCGGGGAGCTGTTTTTT. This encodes CAWSKISNTGELFF. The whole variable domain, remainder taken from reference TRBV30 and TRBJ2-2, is SQTIHQWPATLVQPVGSPLSLECTVEGTSNPNLYWYRQAAGRGLQLLFYSVGIGQISSEVPQNLSASRPQDRQFILSSKKLLLSDSGFYLCAWSKISNTGELFFGEGSRLTVL.

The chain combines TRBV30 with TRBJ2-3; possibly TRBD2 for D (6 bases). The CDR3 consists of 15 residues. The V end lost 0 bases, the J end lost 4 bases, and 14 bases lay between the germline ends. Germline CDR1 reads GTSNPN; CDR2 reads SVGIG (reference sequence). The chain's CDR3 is CAWSVLTRRADTQYF. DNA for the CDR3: TGTGCCTGGAGTGTACTGACCCGGAGGGCAGATACGCAGTATTTT.

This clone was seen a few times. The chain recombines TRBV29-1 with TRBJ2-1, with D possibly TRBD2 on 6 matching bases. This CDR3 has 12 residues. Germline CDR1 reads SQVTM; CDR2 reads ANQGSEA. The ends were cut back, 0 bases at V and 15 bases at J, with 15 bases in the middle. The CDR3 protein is CSVEDLVVGGFF. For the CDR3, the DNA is TGCAGCGTTGAAGATCTTGTGGTGGGGGGGTTCTTC.

CDR3 region: CSVERSGYGYTF. The CDR3 nucleotides read TGCAGCGTTGAAAGGTCAGGGTATGGCTACACCTTC. The chain has TRBV29-1 and TRBJ1-2; D perhaps matches TRBD1 (5 bases). Germline values: CDR1 SQVTM, CDR2 ANQGSEA. Trimming took 2 bases from V and 5 from J, leaving 9 bases between them. This CDR3 region has 12 residues.

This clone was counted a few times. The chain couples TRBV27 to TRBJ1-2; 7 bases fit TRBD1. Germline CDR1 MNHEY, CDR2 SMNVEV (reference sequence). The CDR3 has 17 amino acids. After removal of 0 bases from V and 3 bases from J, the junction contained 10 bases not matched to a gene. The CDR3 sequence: CASSLSTGAKYYYGYTF. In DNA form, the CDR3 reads TGTGCCAGCAGTTTATCAACAGGGGCCAAATACTACTATGGCTACACCTTC.

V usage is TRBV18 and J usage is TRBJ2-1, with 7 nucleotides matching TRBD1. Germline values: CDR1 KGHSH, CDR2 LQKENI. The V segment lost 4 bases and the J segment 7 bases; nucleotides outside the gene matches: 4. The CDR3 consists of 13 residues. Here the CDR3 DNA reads TGTGCCAGCTCACGACAGGGACGAAATGAGCAGTTCTTC. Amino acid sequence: CASSRQGRNEQFF.

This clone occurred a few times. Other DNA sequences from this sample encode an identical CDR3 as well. The CDR3 DNA follows: TGCAGCGTTGAAGGCGATAGCAATCAGCCCCAGCATTTT. It codes for CSVEGDSNQPQHF. This chain joins TRBV29-1 and TRBJ1-5, with D hard to call. The CDR3 extends over 13 amino acids. Germline V gene lookup returns CDR1 SQVTM and CDR2 ANQGSEA. V lost 1 base and J lost 0, with 4 bases in between. The variable domain in full, completed from reference TRBV29-1 and TRBJ1-5, reads SAVISQKPSRDICQRGTSLTIQCQVDSQVTMMFWYRQQPGQSLTLIATANQGSEATYESGFVIDKFPISRPNLTFSTLTVSNMSPEDSSIYLCSVEGDSNQPQHFGDGTRLSIL.

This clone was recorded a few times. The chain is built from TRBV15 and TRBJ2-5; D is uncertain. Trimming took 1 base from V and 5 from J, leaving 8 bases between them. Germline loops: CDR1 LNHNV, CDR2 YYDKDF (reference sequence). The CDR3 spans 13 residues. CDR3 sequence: CATSRGRVETQYF. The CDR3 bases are TGTGCCACCAGCAGAGGCAGAGTTGAGACCCAGTACTTC.

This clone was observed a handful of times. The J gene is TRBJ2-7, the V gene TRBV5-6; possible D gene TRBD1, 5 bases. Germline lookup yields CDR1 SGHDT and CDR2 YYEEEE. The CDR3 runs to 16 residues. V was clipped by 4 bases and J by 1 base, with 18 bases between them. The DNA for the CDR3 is TGTGCCAGCAGCAAAGTGGGGCCCCTTTGGTCCTACGAGCAGTACTTC. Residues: CASSKVGPLWSYEQYF.

CDR3 nucleotide sequence: TGTGCCAGCACCTACCAGGGGGCGCTTACTGAAGCTTTCTTT. Amino acids: CASTYQGALTEAFF. The chain recombines TRBV5-4 with TRBJ1-1; 8 bases map to TRBD1. The germline V gene encodes CDR1 SGHNT and CDR2 YYREEE (reference sequence). V was clipped by 6 bases and J by 5 bases; unmatched bases: 9. This CDR3 comprises 14 residues. The whole variable domain, remainder taken from reference TRBV5-4 and TRBJ1-1, is ETGVTQSPTHLIKTRGQQVTLRCSSQSGHNTVSWYQQALGQGPQFIFQYYREEENGRGNFPPRFSGLQFPNYSSELNVNALELDDSALYLCASTYQGALTEAFFGQGTRLTVV.

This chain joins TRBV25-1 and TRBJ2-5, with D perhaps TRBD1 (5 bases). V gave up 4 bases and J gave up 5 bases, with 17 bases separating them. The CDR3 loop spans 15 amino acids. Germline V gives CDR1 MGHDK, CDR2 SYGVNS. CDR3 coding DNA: TGTGCCAGCAGTGGGGGCGGATTTCGATCGGAGACCCAGTACTTC. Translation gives CASSGGGFRSETQYF.

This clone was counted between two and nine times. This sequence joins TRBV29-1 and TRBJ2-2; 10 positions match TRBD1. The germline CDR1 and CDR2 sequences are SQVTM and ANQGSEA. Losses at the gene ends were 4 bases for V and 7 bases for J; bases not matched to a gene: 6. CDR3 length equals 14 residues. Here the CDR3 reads CSVATGGKVGELFF. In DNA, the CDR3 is TGCAGCGTTGCGACAGGGGGCAAAGTCGGGGAGCTGTTTTTT.